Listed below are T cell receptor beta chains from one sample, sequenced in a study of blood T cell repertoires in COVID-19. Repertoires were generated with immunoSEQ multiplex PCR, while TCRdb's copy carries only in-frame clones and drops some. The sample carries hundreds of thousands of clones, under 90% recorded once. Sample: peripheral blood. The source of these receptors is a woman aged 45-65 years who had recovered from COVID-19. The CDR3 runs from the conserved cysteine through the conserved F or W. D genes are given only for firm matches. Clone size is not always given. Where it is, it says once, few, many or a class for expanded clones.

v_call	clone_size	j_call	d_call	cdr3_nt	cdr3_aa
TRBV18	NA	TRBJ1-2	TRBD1	TGTGCCAGCTCACCTCCTAGCCGGGACAGTGGAGGCTACACCTTC	CASSPPSRDSGGYTF
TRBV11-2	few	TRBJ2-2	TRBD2	TGTGCTTATAGCGGGGTTGGAAACACCGGGGAGCTGTTTTTT	CAYSGVGNTGELFF
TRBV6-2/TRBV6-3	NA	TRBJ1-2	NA	TGTGCCAGCAGTTACGGGGCGGAGGGCACCTTC	CASSYGAEGTF
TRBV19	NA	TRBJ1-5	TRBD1	TGTGCCAGTAGTCGAACCGGGACAGGGGGCGGAGGACAGCCCCAGCATTTT	CASSRTGTGGGGQPQHF
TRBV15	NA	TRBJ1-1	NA	TGTGCCACCAGCAGAGGAGGCGGGGCTAGTACTGAAGCTTTCTTT	CATSRGGGASTEAFF
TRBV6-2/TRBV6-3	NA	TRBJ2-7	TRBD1	TGTGCCAGCAGTTACTACGGAAATACAGGGGCCGAGCAGTACTTC	CASSYYGNTGAEQYF
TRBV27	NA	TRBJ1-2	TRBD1	TGTGCCAGCACAACAAGGGACAGTCTTTATGGCTACACCTTC	CASTTRDSLYGYTF
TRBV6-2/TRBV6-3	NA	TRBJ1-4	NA	TGTGCCAGCAGTTCCCGGGAGTTAGAAAAACTGTTTTTT	CASSSRELEKLFF
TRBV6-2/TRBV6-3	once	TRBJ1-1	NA	TGTGCCAGCAGTTACAGGACAGCCCAAGACACTGAAGCTTTCTTT	CASSYRTAQDTEAFF
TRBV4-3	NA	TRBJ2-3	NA	TGCGCCAGCAGCCAAGATCAGAGGGATACGCAGTATTTT	CASSQDQRDTQYF
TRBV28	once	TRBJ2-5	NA	TGTGCCAGCAGTCAACAAGAGACCCAGTACTTC	CASSQQETQYF
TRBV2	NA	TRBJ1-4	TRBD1	TGTGCCAGCAGTTCGGACAGGGGGCGTGAAAAACTGTTTTTT	CASSSDRGREKLFF
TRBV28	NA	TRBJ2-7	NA	TGTGCCAGCAGTCCCAGGGGCTCCTACGAGCAGTACTTC	CASSPRGSYEQYF
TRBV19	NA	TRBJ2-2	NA	TGTGCCAGTGGTAGGGCCGAAACCACCGGGGAGCTGTTTTTT	CASGRAETTGELFF
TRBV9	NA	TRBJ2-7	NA	TGTGCCAGCAGCGTGGCAATCACGGGACAAGTATCCGAGCAGTACTTC	CASSVAITGQVSEQYF
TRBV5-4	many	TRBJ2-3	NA	TGTGCCAGCAGCTTGGCGGGAGTTGGAACAGATACGCAGTATTTT	CASSLAGVGTDTQYF
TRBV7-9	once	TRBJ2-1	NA	TGTGCCAGCAGCCCAATAGCATACAATGAGCAGTTCTTC	CASSPIAYNEQFF
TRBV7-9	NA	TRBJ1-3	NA	TGTGCCAGCAGCTTAGGGCAGGACAGTACCGCCATATATTTT	CASSLGQDSTAIYF
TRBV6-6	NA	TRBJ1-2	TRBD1	TGTGCCAGCAGTTACCCTGGACAGGTTAACTATGGCTACACCTTC	CASSYPGQVNYGYTF
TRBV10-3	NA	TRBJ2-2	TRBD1	TGTGCCATCACTAGGGACAGCAACACCGGGGAGCTGTTTTTT	CAITRDSNTGELFF
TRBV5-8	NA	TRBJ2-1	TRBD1	TGTGCCAGCAGCCCGGGACAGGGCCTGGCCAATGAGCAGTTCTTC	CASSPGQGLANEQFF
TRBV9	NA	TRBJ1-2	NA	TGTGCCAGCAGCACTGGGACGGCGGGGGGCTATGGCTACACCTTC	CASSTGTAGGYGYTF
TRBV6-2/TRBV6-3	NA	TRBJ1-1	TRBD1	TGTGCCAGCAGTTACTCGAGCGGAGGGGGCATGAACACTGAAGCTTTCTTT	CASSYSSGGGMNTEAFF
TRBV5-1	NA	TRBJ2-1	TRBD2	TGCGCCAGCAGCTCGCTAGCGGGGTCATACAATGAGCAGTTCTTC	CASSSLAGSYNEQFF
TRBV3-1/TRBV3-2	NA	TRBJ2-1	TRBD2	TGTGCCAGCAGCCAAGTGCTAGCGGGGTCCTACAATGAGCAGTTCTTC	CASSQVLAGSYNEQFF
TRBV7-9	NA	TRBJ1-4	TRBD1	TGTGCCAGCAGCCCGACGACAGGGGTGGAAAAACTGTTTTTT	CASSPTTGVEKLFF
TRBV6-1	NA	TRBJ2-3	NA	TGTGCCAGCAGTGAAGCCGCAGATACGCAGTATTTT	CASSEAADTQYF
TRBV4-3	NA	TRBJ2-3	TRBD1	TGCGCCAGCAGCCAGAGTCGTGACAGGGGACGCGGTACGCAGTATTTT	CASSQSRDRGRGTQYF
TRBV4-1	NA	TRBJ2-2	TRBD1	TGCGCCAGCAGCCGCGCGACAGGGTCGGCACCCGGGGAGCTGTTTTTT	CASSRATGSAPGELFF
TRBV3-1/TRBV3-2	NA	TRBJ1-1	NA	TGTGCCAGCAGCCCCATGGTCGCACAGAACACTGAAGCTTTCTTT	CASSPMVAQNTEAFF
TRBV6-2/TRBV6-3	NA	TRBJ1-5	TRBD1	TGTGCCAGCAGTACGACAGGGGCAAATCAGCCCCAGCATTTT	CASSTTGANQPQHF
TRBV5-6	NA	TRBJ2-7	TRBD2	TGTGCCAGCAGCTCGATCTTAGCGGGGGGCTCCTACGAGCAGTACTTC	CASSSILAGGSYEQYF
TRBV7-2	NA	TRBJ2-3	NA	TGTGCCAGCAGCCCTCAGGGGGCGGGGGGCACAGATACGCAGTATTTT	CASSPQGAGGTDTQYF
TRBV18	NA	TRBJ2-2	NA	TGTGCCAGCTCGCCTAGTCTAGCTGGTACGAACACCGGGGAGCTGTTTTTT	CASSPSLAGTNTGELFF
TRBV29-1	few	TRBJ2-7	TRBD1	TGCAGCGCTCAATCCGGGACAGGGCACACCTACGAGCAGTACTTC	CSAQSGTGHTYEQYF
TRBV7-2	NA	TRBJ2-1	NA	TGTGCCAGCAGCAATCCGTCGGGTTTGCGGTATGAGCAGTTCTTC	CASSNPSGLRYEQFF
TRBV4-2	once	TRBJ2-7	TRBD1	TGTGCCAGCAGCCAAGAGGAAGGGACAGGGGCCTACGAGCAGTACTTC	CASSQEEGTGAYEQYF
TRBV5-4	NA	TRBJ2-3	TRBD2	TGTGCCAGCAGCTTGGTGGGAGGGGCCTCAGATACGCAGTATTTT	CASSLVGGASDTQYF
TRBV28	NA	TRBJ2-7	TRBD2	TGTGCCAGCAGTTTCCGGACTAGCTCGTCGCTCGAGCAGTACTTC	CASSFRTSSSLEQYF
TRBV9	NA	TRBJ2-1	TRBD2	TGTGCCAGCAGCATTAGCGGGAACTCCTACAATGAGCAGTTCTTC	CASSISGNSYNEQFF
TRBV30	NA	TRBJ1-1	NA	TGTGCCTGGAGTGTACTTGGGAACACTGAAGCTTTCTTT	CAWSVLGNTEAFF
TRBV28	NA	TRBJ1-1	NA	TGTGCCAGCAGTTACCCTATGGGGAGTTTACTCACTGAAGCTTTCTTT	CASSYPMGSLLTEAFF
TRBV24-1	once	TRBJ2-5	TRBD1	TGTGCCACCAGTGATTTTGGACAGGGGGAGACCCAGTACTTC	CATSDFGQGETQYF
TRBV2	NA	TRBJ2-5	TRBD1	TGTGCCAGCAGTGAAGCGCTTGGGACAGGGGGACAAGAGACCCAGTACTTC	CASSEALGTGGQETQYF
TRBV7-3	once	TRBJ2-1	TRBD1	TGTGCCAGCAGCTTAATGGGACAGGGAACGGGTGGGGAGCAGTTCTTC	CASSLMGQGTGGEQFF
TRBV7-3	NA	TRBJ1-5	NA	TGTGCCAGCAGCCCACTAGAAGTACATCAGCCCCAGCATTTT	CASSPLEVHQPQHF
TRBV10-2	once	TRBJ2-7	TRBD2	TGCGCCAGCAGAACTAGCGGGGCCCAGAGCCACGAGCAGTACTTC	CASRTSGAQSHEQYF
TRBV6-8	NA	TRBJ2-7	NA	TGTGCCAGCTCTAACGCAGGCCACGAGGAGCAGTACTTC	CASSNAGHEEQYF
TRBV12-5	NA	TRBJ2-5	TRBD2	TGTGCTAGTAGGCTAGCGGATCAAGAGACCCAGTACTTC	CASRLADQETQYF
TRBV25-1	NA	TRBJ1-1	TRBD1	TGTGCCAGCGTTGACAGGGTGAACACTGAAGCTTTCTTT	CASVDRVNTEAFF
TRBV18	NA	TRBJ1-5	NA	TGTGCCAGCTCCCAAGGACGGGATAGCAATCAGCCCCAGCATTTT	CASSQGRDSNQPQHF
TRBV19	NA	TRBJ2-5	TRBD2	TGTGCCAGTAGTATAGCAGCGGGGGAAGAGACCCAGTACTTC	CASSIAAGEETQYF